This record covers a single T cell receptor (beta chain). The antigen remains unidentified. This sample stems from a study of Tregs in tolerant kidney transplant recipients. TCRdb's copy holds only in-frame clones and misses some; the assay was immunoSEQ multiplex PCR. The repertoire consists of 200,000 to 300,000 clones, with 65% to 85% occurring once and the leading ten covering less than 0.75%. Study-level findings and limits: The most relevant donor-specific Treg TCRbeta repertoire apparently came from expansion with activated donor B cells.

This sequence was found in a human donor in good health. Material for sequencing was CD4+ T cells from blood.

In nucleotides, the CDR3 is TGCGCCAGCAGCCAAGATGCAGGGGGCGCCGGCTACACCTTC. This codes for CASSQDAGGAGYTF. This chain connects TRBV4-1 to TRBJ1-2, with 8 positions matching TRBD1. CDR3 length: 14 residues. After removal of 0 bases from V and 8 bases from J, the junction contained 5 bases not matched to a gene. CDR1 MGHRA and CDR2 YSYEKL come from the germline V gene.